This TCR beta chain was sequenced during a study of early T cells in non-severe SARS-CoV-2 infection. The wider study: Unsorted whole-blood RNA was sequenced in bulk, leaving chains unpaired.

Per germline, CDR1 SGHDT and CDR2 YYEEEE. V was trimmed by 4 bases and J by 2 bases, leaving 10 bases between them. This CDR3 comprises 14 residues. Unique molecular identifiers were added to individual cDNA molecules. TCRdb itself ran the 5' RACE reads through MiXCR, one entry per CDR3 protein. The sample lists tens of thousands of distinct CDR3 sequences, approximately 8.9% occurring once. This clonotype occurred many times. V and J are TRBV5-6 and TRBJ1-5; D perhaps matches TRBD1 (5 bases). Sequences were obtained from whole blood. The receptor comes from an adult who was a healthcare worker with PCR-confirmed SARS-CoV-2 infection or an uninfected control (not recorded which). The CDR3 here is CASSGTKGNQPQHF. The CDR3 DNA is TGTGCCAGCAGCGGGACTAAAGGCAATCAGCCCCAGCATTTT.